A single sample gave rise to the 32 T cell receptor beta chains below, sequenced in a study of T cell repertoires in cytomegalovirus infection. MiXCR was run by TCRdb on the reads, yielding one entry per CDR3 protein. The sample comprises 650,000 to 900,000 distinct CDR3 sequences, less than 35% of which are singletons, and around an eighth rests with the top ten. Their antigens remain unidentified. Sample: cultured CD8+ T cells from PBMCs, taken from culture after CMV antigen stimulation. Receptors originate from a human donor in good health (CMV status not recorded). Some clones in this sample may be carry-over from other donors' samples.

This chain links TRBV27 with TRBJ2-3; no clear D gene. Trimming removed 8 bases from V and 6 bases from J, with 6 bases in between. From germline, CDR1 is MNHEY and CDR2 SMNVEV (reference sequence). The CDR3 is 10 amino acids. The CDR3 reads CASPPDTQYF. Here the CDR3 DNA reads TGTGCCAGCCCCCCGGATACGCAGTATTTT.

This chain uses TRBV12-3 or TRBV12-4 with TRBJ2-2; D may match TRBD1 or TRBD2 (6 bases each). With 3 bases removed from V and 7 bases from J, the gap between germline ends came to 15 bases. This CDR3 has 15 amino acids. CDR3 in DNA: TGTGCCAGCAGTTTTGGGGGGCGTTTGAACGGGGAGCTGTTTTTT. Translated: CASSFGGRLNGELFF.

On this clonotype itself: The junction and the germline gene differ at one end; a read error may be behind it. V usage is TRBV6-6 and J usage is TRBJ1-1; D gene ambiguous. The CDR3 loop spans 15 amino acids. CDR1 is MNHNY and CDR2 is SVGAGI in the germline V gene (reference sequence). In DNA form, the CDR3 reads TGTGTCAGCAGTTACGGGGAGGACCTGAACACTGAAGCTTTCTTT. The encoded protein is CVSSYGEDLNTEAFF.

This clonotype has just a few counts. This CDR3 is CASSPVGGGEQYV. CDR3 bases: TGTGCCAGCAGCCCAGTAGGGGGTGGGGAGCAGTACGTC. This chain connects TRBV7-9 to TRBJ2-7; TRBD1 is a possible D gene (6 bases). V dropped 5 bases and J dropped 7 bases, with 15 bases sitting between them. The CDR3 is 13 residues long. Germline values: CDR1 SEHNR, CDR2 FQNEAQ (reference sequence).

This clonotype was seen repeatedly, ten times or more. The gene calls are TRBV7-2 and TRBJ2-1, with a weak D call TRBD2 (6 bases). Germline V gene lookup returns CDR1 SGHTA and CDR2 FQGNSA. The V gene lost 5 bases and the J gene lost 1 base, with 12 bases spanning the gap. CDR3 size: 15 residues. Here the CDR3 reads CASSEGGESYNEQFF. The CDR3 nucleotides are TGTGCCAGCAGCGAAGGCGGGGAGTCCTACAATGAGCAGTTCTTC.

V gene TRBV6-5 combines with J gene TRBJ2-1, with 8 nucleotides matching TRBD1. V was clipped by 10 bases and J by 0 bases; unmatched bases: 5. Per germline, CDR1 MNHEY and CDR2 SVGAGI. This CDR3 is 14 amino acids long. CDR3 in amino acids: CANRQGFSYNEQFF. In DNA form, the CDR3 reads TGTGCCAACAGACAGGGGTTCTCCTACAATGAGCAGTTCTTC.

This clonotype turned up a few times. V gene TRBV4-1 combines with J gene TRBJ2-4; possible D gene TRBD1, 6 bases. Trimming removed 7 bases from V and 6 bases from J, with 7 bases in between. Per germline, CDR1 MGHRA and CDR2 YSYEKL. There are 11 residues in the CDR3. The CDR3 spells CASTDRNIQYF. In DNA, the CDR3 is TGCGCCAGCACGGACAGAAACATTCAGTACTTC.

This clonotype occurred a few times. The chain has TRBV19 and TRBJ2-7; 7 nucleotides match TRBD1. The germline V gene encodes CDR1 LNHDA and CDR2 SQIVND (reference sequence). This CDR3 region has 13 residues. J gave up 0 bases and V 9 bases, and 5 bases lay outside the gene matches. The CDR3 DNA sequence: TGTGCCAGGTTACAGGGGCTCTCCTACGAGCAGTACGTC. This sequence encodes CARLQGLSYEQYV.

The chain carries TRBV19 and TRBJ2-3; the D gene is possibly TRBD2 (5 bases). This CDR3 contains 15 residues. Germline CDR1 LNHDA, CDR2 SQIVND (reference sequence). V was cut by 3 bases and J by 0 bases, with 10 bases left in between. As DNA, the CDR3 is TGTGCCAGTAGTATGGCTAGCCGGAGCACAGATACGCAGTATTTT. Residues: CASSMASRSTDTQYF.

The chain uses TRBV7-9 and TRBJ2-1; 10 nucleotides agree with TRBD2. This CDR3 comprises 16 residues. V dropped 6 bases and J dropped 8; count of bases not matched to a gene: 13. Germline V gene sequence: CDR1 SEHNR, CDR2 FQNEAQ (reference sequence). The CDR3 loop is CASSPERGGRRDEQFF. DNA for the CDR3: TGTGCCAGCAGTCCCGAGCGGGGGGGCCGTCGCGATGAGCAGTTCTTC.

This chain uses TRBV7-8 with TRBJ1-2, with 8 bases fitting TRBD1. CDR3 length equals 15 residues. Germline V lookup: CDR1 SGHVS, CDR2 FQNEAQ. V trimming: 5 bases; J trimming: 5 bases; junction bases outside the gene matches: 10. The CDR3 spells CASSTDRVDWYGYTF. CDR3 DNA sequence: TGTGCCAGCAGCACGGACAGGGTAGATTGGTATGGCTACACCTTC. Full variable domain (missing parts from reference TRBV7-8 and TRBJ1-2): GAGVSQSPRYKVAKRGQDVALRCDPISGHVSLFWYQQALGQGPEFLTYFQNEAQLDKSGLPSDRFFAERPEGSVSTLKIQRTQQEDSAVYLCASSTDRVDWYGYTFGSGTRLTVV.

The J gene is TRBJ1-3, the V gene TRBV20-1; D unclear. V lost 6 bases and J lost 8, with 23 bases in between. Germline lookup yields CDR1 DFQATT and CDR2 SNEGSKA (reference sequence). The CDR3 totals 15 residues. This chain's CDR3 is CSALDYTARPDTIYF. The CDR3 nucleotides read TGCAGTGCCTTGGACTATACAGCTCGGCCCGACACCATATATTTT.

This clonotype was observed a handful of times. The chain links TRBV6-5 to TRBJ2-7, with D possibly TRBD1 on 7 matching bases. Looked up from germline, CDR1 is MNHEY and CDR2 is SVGAGI. This CDR3 is 14 amino acids long. With 5 bases removed from V and 2 bases from J, the gap between germline ends came to 13 bases. The DNA of the CDR3 is TGTGCCAGCAGTCAGGGGGACTTGGCCTACGAGCAGTACTTC. It encodes CASSQGDLAYEQYF.

This clonotype showed up just once. The gene calls are TRBV6-4 and TRBJ2-7; 9 bases match TRBD1. V lost 0 bases and J lost 6; bases outside the gene matches: 6. CDR1 is MRHNA and CDR2 is SNTAGT in the germline V gene. This CDR3 is built from 15 residues. The DNA for the CDR3 is TGTGCCAGCAGTGACTCTGGGACAGGGCAAGGCGAGCAGTACGTC. This gives the protein CASSDSGTGQGEQYV.

The J gene is TRBJ2-3, the V gene TRBV10-3; 14 bases are a match to TRBD2. Germline assignment: CDR1 ENHRY and CDR2 SYGVKD. Trimming took 7 bases from V and 6 from J; bases not matched to a gene: 21. This CDR3 has 20 amino acids. The CDR3 protein is CAITEGKTGTSGGFMDTQYF. CDR3 nucleotide sequence: TGTGCCATCACCGAGGGGAAAACCGGGACTAGCGGGGGATTTATGGATACGCAGTATTTT.

This rearrangement joins TRBV20-1 to TRBJ2-3; TRBD1 matches 7 bases. The CDR3 totals 16 residues. Germline CDR1 DFQATT, CDR2 SNEGSKA (reference sequence). The trim removed 2 bases at V and 6 bases at J, leaving 14 bases unmatched. The CDR3 protein is CSARSWGQGVSDTQYF. Here the CDR3 DNA reads TGCAGTGCTAGAAGTTGGGGGCAGGGGGTTTCGGATACGCAGTATTTT.

This clonotype was counted only a few times. The chain is built from TRBV20-1 and TRBJ1-1; no clear D gene. The V end lost 2 bases, the J end lost 4 bases, and 8 bases lay between the germline ends. This CDR3 is built from 12 residues. The germline V gene encodes CDR1 DFQATT and CDR2 SNEGSKA (reference sequence). In DNA form, the CDR3 reads TGCAGTGCTAGACGGGTCGGCACTGAAGCTTTCTTT. It specifies CSARRVGTEAFF.

V gene TRBV6-5 combines with J gene TRBJ2-1; possible D gene TRBD1, 8 bases. The length of the CDR3 is 14 residues. Trimming took 5 bases from V and 8 from J, leaving 16 bases between them. CDR1 and CDR2 (germline): MNHEY, SVGAGI. CDR3 region: CASSLLTGGDEQFF. The CDR3 region has the DNA TGTGCCAGCAGTCTCCTAACAGGGGGGGATGAGCAGTTCTTC.

This clonotype was found many times. The genes are TRBV7-8 and TRBJ2-1; perhaps D is TRBD1 or TRBD2 (5 bases each). The CDR3 has 11 amino acids. Trimming took off 4 bases at V and 10 bases at J, with 8 bases between the two ends. Germline CDR1 reads SGHVS; CDR2 reads FQNEAQ. CDR3 sequence: CASSSREEQFF. CDR3 sequence (DNA): TGTGCCAGCAGCTCCAGGGAGGAGCAGTTCTTC.

This clonotype turned up a few times. V and J are TRBV7-9 and TRBJ1-4, with 8 bases matching TRBD1. The CDR3 has 18 amino acids. V trimming: 3 bases; J trimming: 1 base; junction bases outside the gene matches: 10. Germline V gene data show CDR1 as SEHNR and CDR2 as FQNEAQ (reference sequence). The CDR3 DNA sequence: TGTGCCAGCAGCTTTCCTACGGACAGGGCGGGAACTAATGAAAAACTGTTTTTT. Translated, it gives CASSFPTDRAGTNEKLFF.

This clonotype was seen a handful of times. The V and J genes are TRBV7-6 and TRBJ2-1, with 14 bases aligning to TRBD2. V dropped 4 bases and J dropped 7; count of bases not matched to a gene: 12. The CDR3 contains 18 residues. Looked up from germline, CDR1 is SGHVS and CDR2 is FNYEAQ. The CDR3 region has the DNA TGTGCCAGCAGCTCACTTCTTGGACTAGCGGGGGGCGAGAATGAGCAGTTCTTC. Its translation is CASSSLLGLAGGENEQFF.

CDR3 in DNA: TGTGCCAGCAGTGCAACCCGGGACAGGGGAAATTCACCCCTCCACTTT. Translating gives CASSATRDRGNSPLHF. The rearrangement links TRBV27 to TRBJ1-6; the match to TRBD1 covers 10 bases. The V gene end was trimmed by 5 bases and the J gene end by 7 bases; junction bases not matched to a gene: 8. Germline V gives CDR1 MNHEY, CDR2 SMNVEV (reference sequence). The length of the CDR3 is 16 residues.

V and J are TRBV7-9 and TRBJ1-1, with TRBD1 matching over 7 bases. This CDR3 has 20 residues. The germline CDR1 and CDR2 sequences are SEHNR and FQNEAQ (reference sequence). With V trimmed by 4 bases and J by 0 bases, 20 bases remained unmatched. CDR3: CASSSTPLWTGHGLNTEAFF. The CDR3, as DNA: TGTGCCAGCAGCTCCACACCTCTCTGGACAGGACATGGGTTGAACACTGAAGCTTTCTTT.

This clonotype was counted a few times. The chain employs TRBV6-1 and TRBJ2-1; 7 bases match TRBD2. CDR1 is MNHNS, CDR2 SASEGT, per germline. The CDR3 has 14 residues. Losses at the gene ends were 5 bases for V and 6 bases for J; bases not matched to a gene: 7. CDR3 nucleotides: TGTGCCAGCAGTTCATCACTAGCGCCCAATGAGCAGTTCTTC. This translates into CASSSSLAPNEQFF.

The chain recombines TRBV28 with TRBJ1-6; D possibly corresponds to TRBD1 (6 bases). Trimming pared 5 bases from V and 9 bases from J, leaving 20 bases between. Germline V gene lookup returns CDR1 MDHEN and CDR2 SYDVKM. This CDR3 spans 16 amino acids. The CDR3 loop is CASSSGTSRRSSPLHF. The CDR3 bases are TGTGCCAGCAGTAGTGGGACATCAAGAAGGAGTTCACCCCTCCACTTT. Variable domain in full (rest from reference TRBV28 and TRBJ1-6): DVKVTQSSRYLVKRTGEKVFLECVQDMDHENMFWYRQDPGLGLRLIYFSYDVKMKEKGDIPEGYSVSREKKERFSLILESASTNQTSMYLCASSSGTSRRSSPLHFGNGTRLTVT.

The V call is TRBV27, the J call TRBJ1-1, with unresolved D. Germline values: CDR1 MNHEY, CDR2 SMNVEV (reference sequence). The CDR3 covers 15 residues. Trimming pared 2 bases from V and 7 bases from J, leaving 17 bases between. For the CDR3, the DNA is TGTGCCAGCAGTTTAAGCATAAGGATGTGGAATGAAGCTTTCTTT. Its translation is CASSLSIRMWNEAFF.

The rearrangement uses TRBV6-5 and TRBJ1-2; no clear D. The CDR3 covers 16 residues. The germline gives CDR1 MNHEY, CDR2 SVGAGI. Trimming left V 5 bases short and J 3 bases short, with 19 bases between. CDR3 sequence: CASSPSLGQWDYGYTF. Here the CDR3 DNA reads TGTGCCAGCAGTCCGAGCCTGGGCCAGTGGGACTATGGCTACACCTTC.

The chain combines TRBV12-5 with TRBJ2-3; 9 positions match TRBD2. Germline CDR1 LGHNT, CDR2 FRNRAP. This CDR3 region has 18 residues. V was pared by 5 bases and J by 1 base, with 13 bases of the junction left unmatched. This CDR3 reads CASGHATGTSFGTDTQYF. CDR3 nucleotides: TGTGCTAGTGGTCACGCAACCGGGACTAGCTTTGGCACAGATACGCAGTATTTT.

The CDR3 DNA is TGTGCCAGCAGCAACCCGGGACAGGGGGAATACGAGCAGTACTTC. Its protein product is CASSNPGQGEYEQYF. The chain is built from TRBV3-1 and TRBJ2-7; TRBD1 agrees at 11 bases. J was trimmed by 4 bases and V by 5 bases; bases with no gene match: 7. CDR1 is LGHDT and CDR2 is YNNKEL in the germline V gene (reference sequence). CDR3 length equals 15 residues.

CDR3 sequence reads: CASSLSHGGGETQYF. The CDR3 nucleotides are TGTGCCAGCAGTTTATCCCATGGAGGGGGGGAGACCCAGTACTTC. The chain recombines TRBV27 with TRBJ2-5; D is perhaps TRBD1 or TRBD2 (6 bases each). The V end lost 0 bases, the J end lost 5 bases, and 13 bases lay between the germline ends. The CDR3 is made up of 15 amino acids. Germline V lookup: CDR1 MNHEY, CDR2 SMNVEV (reference sequence).

The chain recombines TRBV6-2 or TRBV6-3 with TRBJ1-1; D possibly corresponds to TRBD1 (5 bases). CDR1 is MNHEY, CDR2 SVGEGT, per germline. V gave up 7 bases and J gave up 4 bases, with 16 bases separating them. CDR3 size: 14 residues. CDR3 protein: CASTSPRVVTEAFF. The CDR3 DNA follows: TGTGCCAGCACTTCGCCCAGGGTCGTCACTGAAGCTTTCTTT.

This clonotype showed up many times. The rearrangement uses TRBV7-9 and TRBJ2-7; 7 bases line up with TRBD1. The V gene's germline CDR1 is SEHNR and CDR2 FQNEAQ (reference sequence). Trimming took 4 bases from V and 1 from J; bases not matched to a gene: 1. The CDR3 covers 13 residues. In nucleotides, the CDR3 is TGTGCCAGCAGCTCGGGACAGTCCTACGAGCAGTACTTC. Translation: CASSSGQSYEQYF.